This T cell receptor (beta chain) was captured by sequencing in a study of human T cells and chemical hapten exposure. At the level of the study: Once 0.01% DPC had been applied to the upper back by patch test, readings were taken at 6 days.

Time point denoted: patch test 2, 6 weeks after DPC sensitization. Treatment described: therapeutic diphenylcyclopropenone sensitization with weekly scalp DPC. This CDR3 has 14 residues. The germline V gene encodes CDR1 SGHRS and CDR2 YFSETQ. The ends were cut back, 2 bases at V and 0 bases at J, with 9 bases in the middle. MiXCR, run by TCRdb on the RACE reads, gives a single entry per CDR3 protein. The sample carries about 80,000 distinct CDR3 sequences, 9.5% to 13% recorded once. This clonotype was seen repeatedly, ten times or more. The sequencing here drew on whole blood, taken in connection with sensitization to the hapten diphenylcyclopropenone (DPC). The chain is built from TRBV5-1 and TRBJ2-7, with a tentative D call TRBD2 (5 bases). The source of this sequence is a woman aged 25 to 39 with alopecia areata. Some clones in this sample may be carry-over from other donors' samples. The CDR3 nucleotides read TGCGCCAGCAGCTTACAAGGGAGCTCCTACGAGCAGTACTTC. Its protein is CASSLQGSSYEQYF.